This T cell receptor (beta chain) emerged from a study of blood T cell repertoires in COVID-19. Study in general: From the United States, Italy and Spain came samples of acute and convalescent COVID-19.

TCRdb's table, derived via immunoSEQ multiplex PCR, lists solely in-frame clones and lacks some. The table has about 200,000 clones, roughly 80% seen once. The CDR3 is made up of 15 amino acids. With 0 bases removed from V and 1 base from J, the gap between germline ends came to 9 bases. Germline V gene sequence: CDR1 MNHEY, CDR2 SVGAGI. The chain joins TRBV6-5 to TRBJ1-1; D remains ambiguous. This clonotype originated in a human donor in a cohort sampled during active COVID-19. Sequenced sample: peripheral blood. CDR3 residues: CASSYSAYTNTEAFF. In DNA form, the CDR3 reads TGTGCCAGCAGTTACTCGGCATATACGAACACTGAAGCTTTCTTT.